This T cell receptor (beta chain) was documented in a study of cytomegalovirus exposure and HLA in healthy donors. Primers included in the PCR were 60 Vbeta and 13 Jbeta primers. The table came from immunoSEQ multiplex PCR; TCRdb's copy has only in-frame clones and leaves some out. The sample includes about 80,000 clones, around 80% of them seen just once. The study's findings and limits: Investigators reported 150 to 200 TCR beta chains as tied to cytomegalovirus.

Points on this clone: Its antigen is still unknown.

This CDR3 spans 15 amino acids. V was pared by 0 bases and J by 6 bases, with 14 bases between. Germline V gives CDR1 MNHNS, CDR2 SASEGT. The J gene is TRBJ1-1, the V gene TRBV6-1; no reliable D call. Input material: PBMCs. The receptor was isolated from a man between 25 and 39 years old in good health and CMV-seronegative. The CDR3: CASSEAREEGPEAFF. The CDR3 region has the DNA TGTGCCAGCAGTGAAGCTAGGGAGGAAGGACCTGAAGCTTTCTTT.